This entry lists 15 T cell receptor beta chains sequenced from one sample in a study of cytomegalovirus exposure and HLA in healthy donors. In the PCR, 60 Vbeta and 13 Jbeta primers were used. Assay used: immunoSEQ multiplex PCR; TCRdb lists only in-frame clones, some missing. The table records fewer than 120,000 clones, about three quarters of them present only once. The sample taken for sequencing was PBMCs. These receptor sequences come from a woman aged 55-70 years in good health and CMV-seropositive.

This rearrangement joins TRBV4-2 to TRBJ2-7; TRBD2 agrees at 12 bases. V lost 2 bases and J lost 6; bases outside the gene matches: 17. There are 19 residues in the CDR3. Germline V gene data show CDR1 as LGHNA and CDR2 as YNFKEQ. CDR3 nucleotide sequence: TGTGCCAGCAGCCAACACCTCGTACGACTAGCGGGAGTACCTCCCGAGCAGTACTTC. Protein product: CASSQHLVRLAGVPPEQYF.

The V call is TRBV28, the J call TRBJ1-1, with D uncertain. Germline CDR1 MDHEN, CDR2 SYDVKM. The CDR3 consists of 12 residues. V was cut by 5 bases and J by 11 bases, with 15 bases left in between. CDR3 bases: TGTGCCAGCAGTGCCTCCGGGAGGAACGCTTTCTTT. Translated, it gives CASSASGRNAFF.

Only a few counts were recorded for this clone. This chain uses TRBV27 with TRBJ2-3; TRBD2 matches at 8 bases. The CDR3 covers 15 residues. V was pared by 4 bases and J by 0 bases, with 3 bases of the junction left unmatched. Germline CDR1 is MNHEY and CDR2 is SMNVEV (reference sequence). DNA of the CDR3: TGTGCCAGCAGTTGGGCTAGCGGGAGCACAGATACGCAGTATTTT. The encoded protein is CASSWASGSTDTQYF.

The V and J genes are TRBV30 and TRBJ1-4; 8 bases align to TRBD1. Germline V gene sequence: CDR1 GTSNPN, CDR2 SVGIG (reference sequence). CDR3 length equals 14 residues. V shed 6 bases, J shed 5 bases, and the junction held 8 bases outside the gene matches. CDR3 sequence: CACNTQGGNEKLFF. The CDR3 coding sequence is TGTGCCTGCAATACACAGGGGGGGAATGAAAAACTGTTTTTT.

The chain joins TRBV19 to TRBJ1-5; no definite D call. V gave up 7 bases and J gave up 4 bases, with 11 bases separating them. Looked up from germline, CDR1 is LNHDA and CDR2 is SQIVND (reference sequence). The CDR3 runs to 13 residues. In DNA form, the CDR3 reads TGTGCCAGTACCCCAAGACATAATCAGCCCCAGCATTTT. Translation gives CASTPRHNQPQHF. Based on the CDR3 plus reference TRBV19 and TRBJ1-5, the full variable domain is DGGITQSPKYLFRKEGQNVTLSCEQNLNHDAMYWYRQDPGQGLRLIYYSQIVNDFQKGDIAEGYSVSREKKESFPLTVTSAQKNPTAFYLCASTPRHNQPQHFGDGTRLSIL.

This clone was recorded only once. The chain has TRBV13 and TRBJ2-1, with a possible D match to TRBD1 (6 bases). The V and J ends lost 0 bases and 8 bases respectively, with 11 bases between them. The CDR3 is 14 residues long. Germline V lookup: CDR1 PRHDT, CDR2 FYEKMQ (reference sequence). The CDR3 DNA reads as TGTGCCAGCAGCTTAGGACGGACAGTGGATGAGCAGTTCTTC. Its translation is CASSLGRTVDEQFF.

The chain recombines TRBV5-1 with TRBJ2-3; 11 positions match TRBD2. Looked up from germline, CDR1 is SGHRS and CDR2 is YFSETQ. Trimming removed 2 bases from V and 2 bases from J; junction bases left unmatched: 7. This CDR3 spans 17 amino acids. The CDR3 bases are TGCGCCAGCAGCTTCTTGGGACTAGCGGCCTCCACAGATACGCAGTATTTT. Translating it yields CASSFLGLAASTDTQYF.

This rearrangement joins TRBV7-9 to TRBJ1-2; D perhaps matches TRBD1 (5 bases). The CDR3 has 16 residues. Per germline, CDR1 SEHNR and CDR2 FQNEAQ (reference sequence). V lost 8 bases, J lost 0 bases, and 19 bases lay in between. CDR3 nucleotide sequence: TGTGCCAGCGGCCCCGGCGGGGCGGTCGCTAACTATGGCTACACCTTC. Protein sequence: CASGPGGAVANYGYTF.

V and J are TRBV5-1 and TRBJ2-1; 9 positions agree with TRBD2. The germline V gene encodes CDR1 SGHRS and CDR2 YFSETQ. The CDR3 is made up of 16 amino acids. With V trimmed by 1 base and J by 7 bases, 9 bases remained unmatched. In DNA form, the CDR3 reads TGCGCCAGCAGCTTGAACGGCGGGAGGGCCTTGAATGAGCAGTTCTTC. It yields the protein CASSLNGGRALNEQFF.

The chain couples TRBV13 to TRBJ2-2; D is possibly TRBD2 (5 bases). V shed 5 bases and J shed 4 bases, with 20 bases lying between them. Germline assignment: CDR1 PRHDT and CDR2 FYEKMQ (reference sequence). The CDR3 runs 17 residues. Written as DNA, the CDR3 is TGTGCCAGCAGCCCCAGTCCAGCGGCCGGGTCCACCGGGGAGCTGTTTTTT. It specifies CASSPSPAAGSTGELFF.

This chain uses TRBV5-4 with TRBJ2-7, with TRBD2 matching over 13 bases. The CDR3 is made up of 15 amino acids. The ends lost 4 bases at V and 6 bases at J; junction bases unmatched: 7. Germline values: CDR1 SGHNT, CDR2 YYREEE (reference sequence). CDR3 loop: CASSARTSGSFEQYF. CDR3 bases: TGTGCCAGCAGCGCCCGGACTAGCGGGAGTTTCGAGCAGTACTTC.

The chain links TRBV5-4 to TRBJ1-2, with D possibly being TRBD1 (6 bases). This CDR3 is 15 amino acids long. Germline CDR1 SGHNT, CDR2 YYREEE (reference sequence). Trimming pared 5 bases from V and 5 bases from J, leaving 19 bases between. In DNA form, the CDR3 reads TGTGCCAGCAGGCGGATGGACAGCAGTACTTATGGCTACACCTTC. It translates to CASRRMDSSTYGYTF.

This chain links TRBV5-1 with TRBJ2-7, with 11 bases identical to TRBD1. CDR3 length: 19 residues. The trim removed 4 bases at V and 3 bases at J, leaving 18 bases unmatched. Germline CDR1 reads SGHRS; CDR2 reads YFSETQ. DNA for the CDR3: TGCGCCAGCAGCCCCGTCGGGGACAGGGGGAGTTTTAGGGTCTACGAGCAGTACTTC. Residues: CASSPVGDRGSFRVYEQYF.

This clone was picked up one time. The chain has TRBV7-2 and TRBJ1-2; 8 nucleotides match TRBD1. The germline CDR1 and CDR2 sequences are SGHTA and FQGNSA. This CDR3 is built from 13 residues. V trimming: 3 bases; J trimming: 8 bases; junction bases outside the gene matches: 5. The DNA for the CDR3 is TGTGCCAGCAGCTTGGACAGGGTTGGCGGCTACACCTTC. It yields the protein CASSLDRVGGYTF.

In regard to this clone: The junction shows a germline mismatch at one end, possibly a read error. The CDR3 DNA follows: TGTGCTAGCAGCGCCGGGACAGGGTCCTCCGGGGAGCTGTTTTTT. It yields the protein CASSAGTGSSGELFF. The chain employs TRBV7-7 and TRBJ2-2; 9 nucleotides align to TRBD1. The CDR3 is made up of 15 amino acids. The germline V gene encodes CDR1 SSHAT and CDR2 FNYEAQ (reference sequence).